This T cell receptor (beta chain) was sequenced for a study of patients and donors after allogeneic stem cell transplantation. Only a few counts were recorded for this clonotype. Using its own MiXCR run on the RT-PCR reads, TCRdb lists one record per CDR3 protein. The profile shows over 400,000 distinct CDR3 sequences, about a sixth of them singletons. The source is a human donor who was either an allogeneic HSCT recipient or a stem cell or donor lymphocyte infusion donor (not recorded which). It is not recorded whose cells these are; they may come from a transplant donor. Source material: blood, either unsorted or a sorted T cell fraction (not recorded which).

The CDR3 region is CASSLVPHQKGSTEAFF. DNA of the CDR3: TGTGCCAGCAGCTTGGTTCCGCACCAGAAGGGAAGCACTGAAGCTTTCTTT. The chain recombines TRBV7-9 with TRBJ1-1; D not resolved. V was clipped by 3 bases and J by 4 bases, with 21 bases between them. The CDR3 is 17 residues long. CDR1 is SEHNR and CDR2 is FQNEAQ in the germline V gene (reference sequence).